The entry below gives a single T cell receptor (beta chain) sequence along with its context. What it recognizes is unknown. This CDR3 comprises 17 residues. Per the germline V gene, CDR1 is SNHLY and CDR2 is FYNNEI. V was pared by 4 bases and J by 3 bases, with 9 bases of the junction left unmatched. The data derive from a study of cytomegalovirus exposure and HLA in healthy donors. 13 Jbeta primers and 60 Vbeta primers were used for the PCR. The protocol was immunoSEQ multiplex PCR, while the TCRdb copy is restricted to in-frame clones and leaves out a portion. This sample has about 150,000 clones, with around 75% found just once. Study results and limitations: Overall, approximately 150 TCR beta chains were annotated as cytomegalovirus-associated. As confirmed in vitro, a few CMV-associated chains were specific for CMV antigens.

This clonotype was obtained from a man under 40 in good health and CMV-seropositive. Sequences were obtained from PBMCs. The chain recombines TRBV2 with TRBJ2-5; 12 nucleotides match TRBD2. CDR3 region: CASSGHLAGGLKETQYF. CDR3 DNA sequence: TGTGCCAGCAGTGGCCATCTAGCGGGAGGGTTGAAAGAGACCCAGTACTTC. The entire variable domain, with the rest obtained from reference TRBV2 and TRBJ2-5, is as follows: EPEVTQTPSHQVTQMGQEVILRCVPISNHLYFYWYRQILGQKVEFLVSFYNNEISEKSEIFDDQFSVERPDGSNFTLKIRSTKLEDSAMYFCASSGHLAGGLKETQYFGPGTRLLVL.